Here is one TCR beta chain with its context. The sample belongs to a study of blood T cell repertoires in COVID-19. On the study more broadly: COVID-19 samples collected from the United States, Italy and Spain covered acute and convalescent phases. The cDNA or gDNA used as material had been derived from T cells, B-cell-depleted T cells, or PBMCs.

V gave up 2 bases and J gave up 2 bases, with 8 bases separating them. The CDR3 sequence is 14 residues long. The germline V gene encodes CDR1 ENHRY and CDR2 SYGVKD. In the original workflow: Amplifying reference gene primers gave estimates of nucleated cell counts. Generated by immunoSEQ multiplex PCR, the TCRdb table keeps only in-frame clones and is missing some. That table is the source of V, J and clone size, and D and trimming were worked out from the DNA. Of some 400,000 clones detected, about 89% appear once; the ten largest clones hold about 2.3%. Sequences were obtained from peripheral blood. This receptor was identified in an older woman with COVID-19, enrolled during active disease. The chain is built from TRBV10-3 and TRBJ2-3; the D gene is possibly TRBD2 (5 bases). CDR3 sequence: CAISEDYTTDTQYF. The CDR3 DNA sequence: TGTGCCATCAGTGAGGACTATACCACAGATACGCAGTATTTT.